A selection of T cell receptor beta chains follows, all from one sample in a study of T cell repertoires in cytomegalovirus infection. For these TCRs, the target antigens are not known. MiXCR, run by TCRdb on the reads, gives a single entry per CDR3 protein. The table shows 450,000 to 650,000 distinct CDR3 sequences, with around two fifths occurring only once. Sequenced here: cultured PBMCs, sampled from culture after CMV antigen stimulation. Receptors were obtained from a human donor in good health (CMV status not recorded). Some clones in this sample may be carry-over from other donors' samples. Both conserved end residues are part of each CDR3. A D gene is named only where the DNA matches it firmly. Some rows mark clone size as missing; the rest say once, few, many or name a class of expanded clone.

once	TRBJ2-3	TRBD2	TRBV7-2	CASSTRTRGWGRSGTDTQYF	TGTGCCAGCAGCACGCGGACTAGAGGATGGGGGAGGAGCGGAACGGATACGCAGTATTTT
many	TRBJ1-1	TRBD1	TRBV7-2	CASSPTGGFSTEAFF	TGTGCCAGCAGCCCGACAGGGGGCTTTTCTACTGAAGCTTTCTTT
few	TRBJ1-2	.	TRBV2	CASSDFGGAFNNYGYTF	TGTGCCAGCAGTGATTTCGGGGGCGCGTTTAATAACTATGGCTACACCTTC
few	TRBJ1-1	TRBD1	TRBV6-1	CASRRDRGRKQDLRAFF	TGTGCCAGCAGGAGGGACAGGGGGCGAAAACAGGATCTGAGAGCTTTCTTT
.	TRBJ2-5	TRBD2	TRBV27	CASSSSGRAGETQYF	TGTGCCAGCAGTTCTAGCGGGAGGGCCGGGGAGACCCAGTACTTC
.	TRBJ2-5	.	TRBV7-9	CASSLGRAGKRSGTQYF	TGTGCCAGCAGCTTAGGTCGAGCAGGGAAAAGATCCGGGACCCAGTACTTC
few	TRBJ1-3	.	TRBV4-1	CASSQPGPTTYF	TGCGCCAGCAGCCAACCGGGACCCACGACATATTTT
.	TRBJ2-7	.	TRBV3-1	CASSQGWLGPYEQYF	TGTGCCAGCAGCCAAGGTTGGCTCGGGCCCTACGAGCAGTACTTC
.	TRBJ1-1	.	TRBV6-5	CASSPGGSSSRAFF	TGTGCCAGCAGCCCGGGCGGCAGTAGCTCCAGAGCTTTCTTT
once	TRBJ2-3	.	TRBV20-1	CSARDPRGDTDTQYF	TGCAGTGCTAGAGATCCCCGCGGCGACACAGATACGCAGTATTTT
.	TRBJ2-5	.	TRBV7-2	CASSAGLTETQYF	TGTGCCAGCAGCGCGGGACTCACAGAGACCCAGTACTTC
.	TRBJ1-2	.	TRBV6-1	CASSEKWQGIGYTF	TGTGCCAGCAGTGAAAAGTGGCAGGGGATTGGCTACACCTTC
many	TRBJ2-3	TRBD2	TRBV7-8	CASSSPSGGAWVDTQYF	TGTGCCAGCAGCTCTCCTAGCGGGGGGGCATGGGTTGATACGCAGTATTTT
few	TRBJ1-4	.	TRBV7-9	CASSAPFRGGSEKLFF	TGTGCCAGCAGCGCACCGTTTCGGGGGGGGAGTGAAAAACTGTTTTTT
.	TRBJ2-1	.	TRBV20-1	CSASTQDWQFF	TGCAGTGCTAGCACACAGGATTGGCAGTTCTTC
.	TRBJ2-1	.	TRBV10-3	CASGLSRYAKNNEQFF	TGTGCCTCCGGACTTTCCCGCTACGCGAAAAACAATGAGCAGTTCTTC
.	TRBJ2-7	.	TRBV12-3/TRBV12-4	CASSAGPNSYEQYF	TGTGCCAGCAGCGCAGGCCCGAACTCCTACGAGCAGTACTTC
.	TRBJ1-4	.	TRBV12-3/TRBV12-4	CASRESGTGEKLFF	TGTGCCAGCCGGGAGAGTGGGACTGGGGAAAAACTGTTTTTT
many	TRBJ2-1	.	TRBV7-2	CASSLGGQVGYNEQFF	TGTGCCAGCAGCTTAGGGGGACAAGTAGGGTACAATGAGCAGTTCTTC
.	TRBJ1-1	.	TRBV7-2	CASSLGIGAEAFF	TGTGCCAGCAGCTTAGGTATTGGGGCTGAAGCTTTCTTT
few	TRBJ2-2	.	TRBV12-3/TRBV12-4	CASRNVAGELFF	TGTGCCAGCAGAAACGTGGCCGGGGAGCTGTTTTTT
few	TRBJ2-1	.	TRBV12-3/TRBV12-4	CASSSQQGDKQFF	TGTGCCAGCAGTTCCCAACAGGGCGACAAGCAGTTCTTC
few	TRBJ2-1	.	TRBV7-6	CASSSIRGNEQFF	TGTGCCAGCAGCTCCATAAGGGGCAATGAGCAGTTCTTC
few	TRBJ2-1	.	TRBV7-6	CASSLVRSYGNSYNEQFF	TGTGCCAGCAGCTTAGTTCGAAGTTACGGGAACTCCTACAATGAGCAGTTCTTC
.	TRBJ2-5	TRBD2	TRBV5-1	CASSWASGAYQETQYF	TGCGCCAGCAGCTGGGCTAGCGGGGCTTACCAAGAGACCCAGTACTTC
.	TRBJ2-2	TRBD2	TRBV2	CASSEATSPRTGELFF	TGTGCCAGCAGTGAAGCGACTAGCCCGCGGACCGGGGAGCTGTTTTTT
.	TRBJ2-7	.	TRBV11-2	CASSLEELPRQYF	TGTGCCAGCAGCTTAGAGGAGCTTCCCCGGCAGTACTTC